The rows below give T cell receptor beta chains drawn from one sample of a study of neoadjuvant anti-PD-1 for oral cavity cancer. TCRdb's table, derived via immunoSEQ multiplex PCR, lists solely in-frame clones and lacks some. Among fewer than 11,000 clones listed, more than 55% were seen once. The sequences come from tumor tissue, collected after nivolumab (anti-PD-1) treatment. The source is a person aged 35 to 85 with oral cavity squamous cell carcinoma. CDR3s include the opening cysteine and the closing phenylalanine or tryptophan. D genes are given only for firm matches. Clone size is given for some rows only: seen once, a few or many times, or a class if the clone is expanded.

>TRBD2|TRBV2|TRBJ2-1|.
TGTGCCAGCAGGTTTGGGACTAGCGGGGGCCGGGCGGAGCAGTTCTTC
CASRFGTSGGRAEQFF
>TRBD1|TRBV30|TRBJ1-2|.
TGTGCCTGGAGGGACAGGGGTGTAGATGGCTACACCTTC
CAWRDRGVDGYTF
>.|TRBV11-2|TRBJ2-7|.
TGTGCCAGCAGCTTAGGAGGGTCTGTCTGGGACGAGCAGTACTTC
CASSLGGSVWDEQYF
>TRBD1|TRBV7-8|TRBJ1-1|.
TGTGCCAGCAGCGTAGACAGGGGAGGGATCACTGAAGCTTTCTTT
CASSVDRGGITEAFF
>.|TRBV19|TRBJ2-5|.
TGTGCCAGTAGTCTACAGGGAAATAGGGAGACCCAGTACTTC
CASSLQGNRETQYF
>.|TRBV9|TRBJ2-3|.
TGTGCCAGCAGCGTTAGACAGGCTAGCACAGATACGCAGTATTTT
CASSVRQASTDTQYF
>.|TRBV18|TRBJ2-5|.
TGTGCCAGCTCACCACAACAGGAGACCCAGTACTTC
CASSPQQETQYF
>.|TRBV4-1|TRBJ2-2|.
TGCGCCAGCACACGGGATTTCGCGAACACCGGGGAGCTGTTTTTT
CASTRDFANTGELFF
>.|TRBV15|TRBJ2-1|.
TGTGCCACCAGCAGAGATGGGAGGAATGAGCAGTTCTTC
CATSRDGRNEQFF
>.|TRBV7-9|TRBJ2-1|few
TGTGCCAGCACCTTCACCAATGAGCAGTTCTTC
CASTFTNEQFF
>TRBD1|TRBV28|TRBJ1-1|.
TGTGCCAGCTGGGACAGAAACACTGAAGCTTTCTTT
CASWDRNTEAFF
>.|TRBV4-1|TRBJ2-7|.
TGCGCCAGCAGCCAATCGACAGACTACGAGCAGTACTTC
CASSQSTDYEQYF
>TRBD1|TRBV28|TRBJ1-5|few
TGTGCCAGCAGTCGGACAGGGGGGACTAATCAGCCCCAGCATTTT
CASSRTGGTNQPQHF
>.|TRBV7-9|TRBJ2-3|.
TGTGCCAGCCTGCTACTAGAATACACAGATACGCAGTATTTT
CASLLLEYTDTQYF
>.|TRBV28|TRBJ1-1|.
TGTGCCAGCAGCCTCGAAATGAACACTGAAGCTTTCTTT
CASSLEMNTEAFF
>.|TRBV5-4|TRBJ2-3|once
TGTGCCAGCAGCCCGACTCCAGATACGCAGTATTTT
CASSPTPDTQYF
>.|TRBV7-9|TRBJ2-7|.
TGTGCCAGCAGCCCCGGGCTAGCTAGGGGCGAGCAGTACTTC
CASSPGLARGEQYF
>.|TRBV5-1|TRBJ1-2|.
TGCGCCAGCAGGGCCGGGACCTATGGCTACACCTTC
CASRAGTYGYTF
>TRBD2|TRBV10-1|TRBJ2-1|.
TGCGCCAGCGGGACTAGCGGGGGGGCTGAGCAGTTCTTC
CASGTSGGAEQFF
>.|TRBV28|TRBJ1-2|once
TGTGCCAGCAGTTTTTCGGGGGGGAGCTATGGCTACACCTTC
CASSFSGGSYGYTF
>.|TRBV4-2|TRBJ1-1|.
TGTGCCAGCAGCCGGGACAAGTTGAACACTGAAGCTTTCTTT
CASSRDKLNTEAFF
>.|TRBV6-5|TRBJ2-4|.
TGTGCCAGCAGTTACCGGCAGGCCGGGAACATTCAGTACTTC
CASSYRQAGNIQYF
>TRBD1|TRBV5-1|TRBJ2-7|.
TGCGCCAGCAGTCACCGGGACAGGGCCTACGAGCAGTACTTC
CASSHRDRAYEQYF
>.|TRBV18|TRBJ2-5|.
TGTGCCAGCTCACCCAGAGGGACTTTGGAGACCCAGTACTTC
CASSPRGTLETQYF
>.|TRBV19|TRBJ1-5|few
TGTGCCAGTAGTATAGTAGGGGGTCAGCCCCAGCATTTT
CASSIVGGQPQHF
>.|TRBV28|TRBJ1-3|.
TGTGCCAGCAGTTTCGGGGGGCGCGCCGGAAACACCATATATTTT
CASSFGGRAGNTIYF
>.|TRBV27|TRBJ1-1|.
TGTGCCAGCAGTCTCGTCCAGGGCACTGAAGCTTTCTTT
CASSLVQGTEAFF
>TRBD1|TRBV18|TRBJ1-1|.
TGTGCCAGCTCACCAAGTCAGGGGGCCATGAACACTGAAGCTTTCTTT
CASSPSQGAMNTEAFF
>.|TRBV28|TRBJ1-2|.
TGTGCCAGCACCTATCTGAGGGATATGAATGGCTACACCTTC
CASTYLRDMNGYTF
>.|TRBV4-1|TRBJ2-1|.
TGCGCCAGCAGCCAAGTTCCTCCTATAGGGGATTACAATGAGCAGTTCTTC
CASSQVPPIGDYNEQFF
>.|TRBV5-6|TRBJ1-6|.
TGTGCCAGCAGCTTGGAGCACAGCCTGATTAATTCACCCCTCCACTTT
CASSLEHSLINSPLHF
>TRBD2|TRBV27|TRBJ2-7|.
TGTGCCAGCAGTGTCACTAGCGGGGGTGTCTACGAGCAGTACTTC
CASSVTSGGVYEQYF
>.|TRBV19|TRBJ1-4|once
TGTGCCAGTAGTATAGGTCGGGGTTGGATTGAAAAACTGTTTTTT
CASSIGRGWIEKLFF
>TRBD1|TRBV5-6|TRBJ2-5|.
TGTGCCAGCAGCTCACGGGACAGGGTAGCAGAGACCCAGTACTTC
CASSSRDRVAETQYF
>.|TRBV6-1|TRBJ1-1|.
TGTGCCAGCCCCGGACGGATGAACACTGAAGCTTTCTTT
CASPGRMNTEAFF
>.|TRBV7-9|TRBJ1-1|.
TGTGCCAGCAGCCTCAACAAGAACACTGAAGCTTTCTTT
CASSLNKNTEAFF
>.|TRBV2|TRBJ2-3|.
TGTGCCAGCAGTGCGGATAGGGGGTCGGGGCCCACAGATACGCAGTATTTT
CASSADRGSGPTDTQYF